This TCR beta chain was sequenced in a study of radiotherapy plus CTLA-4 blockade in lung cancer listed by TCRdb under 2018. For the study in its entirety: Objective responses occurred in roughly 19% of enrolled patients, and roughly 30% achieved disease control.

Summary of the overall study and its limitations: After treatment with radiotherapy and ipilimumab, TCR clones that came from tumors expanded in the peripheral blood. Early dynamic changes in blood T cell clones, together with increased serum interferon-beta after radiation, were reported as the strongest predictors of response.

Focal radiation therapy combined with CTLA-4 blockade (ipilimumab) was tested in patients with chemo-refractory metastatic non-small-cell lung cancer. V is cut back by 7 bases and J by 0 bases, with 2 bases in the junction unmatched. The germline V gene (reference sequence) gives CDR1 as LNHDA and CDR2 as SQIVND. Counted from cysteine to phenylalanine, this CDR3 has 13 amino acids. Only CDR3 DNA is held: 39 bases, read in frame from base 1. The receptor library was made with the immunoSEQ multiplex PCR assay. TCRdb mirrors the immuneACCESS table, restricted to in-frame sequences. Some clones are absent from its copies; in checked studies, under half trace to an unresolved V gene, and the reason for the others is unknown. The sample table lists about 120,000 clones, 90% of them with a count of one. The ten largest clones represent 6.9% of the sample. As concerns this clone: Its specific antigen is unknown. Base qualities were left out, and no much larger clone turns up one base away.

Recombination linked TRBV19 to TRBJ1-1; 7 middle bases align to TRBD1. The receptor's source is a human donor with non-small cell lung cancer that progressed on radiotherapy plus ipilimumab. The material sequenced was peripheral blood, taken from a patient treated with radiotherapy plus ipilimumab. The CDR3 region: CASKDRMNTEAFF. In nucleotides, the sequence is TGTGCCAGTAAGGACAGGATGAACACTGAAGCTTTCTTT.